The rows below give T cell receptor beta chains drawn from one sample of a study of T cell responses to AZD1222 COVID-19 vaccine. The table came from immunoSEQ multiplex PCR; TCRdb's copy has only in-frame clones and leaves some out. The sample lists approximately 60,000 clones; around 75% were seen once. The sample in question was peripheral blood, obtained on day 0 of AZD1222 vaccination. The source is an adult in good health. CDR3s include the opening cysteine and the closing phenylalanine or tryptophan. A D gene is named only where the DNA matches it firmly. Clone size is given for some rows only: seen once, a few or many times, or a class if the clone is expanded.

clone_size j_call d_call v_call cdr3_aa cdr3_nt
- TRBJ1-2 - TRBV7-2 CASSLEPASWGYGYTF TGTGCCAGCAGCTTAGAACCCGCAAGCTGGGGCTATGGCTACACCTTC
- TRBJ1-2 - TRBV5-4 CASSWRDTYYGYTF TGTGCCAGCAGCTGGAGGGACACCTACTATGGCTACACCTTC
- TRBJ2-5 - TRBV5-1 CASTRVSGETQYF TGCGCCAGCACACGAGTCTCGGGGGAGACCCAGTACTTC
- TRBJ1-2 - TRBV9 CASSVNREDYYGYTF TGTGCCAGCAGCGTTAACAGGGAAGACTACTATGGCTACACCTTC
- TRBJ2-5 - TRBV7-2 CASSLVTGETQYF TGTGCCAGCAGCCTAGTTACCGGGGAGACCCAGTACTTC
- TRBJ1-1 - TRBV6-6 CASSRQGTEAFF TGTGCCAGCAGCCGACAAGGGACTGAAGCTTTCTTT
few TRBJ2-2 TRBD1 TRBV5-1 CASSLGAGGTGELFF TGCGCCAGCAGCTTGGGCGCAGGGGGCACCGGGGAGCTGTTTTTT
- TRBJ2-5 TRBD1 TRBV11-2 CASSPRDSQETQYF TGTGCCAGCAGCCCAAGGGACAGCCAAGAGACCCAGTACTTC
- TRBJ2-5 - TRBV28 CASSVQGRKETQYF TGTGCCAGCAGTGTACAGGGACGGAAAGAGACCCAGTACTTC
- TRBJ1-1 TRBD1 TRBV5-1 CASSLGTGPEAFF TGCGCCAGCAGCTTGGGGACAGGGCCTGAAGCTTTCTTT
once TRBJ2-1 - TRBV5-8 CASRSTNIEQFF TGTGCCAGCAGATCTACGAACATTGAGCAGTTCTTC
- TRBJ2-1 - TRBV7-8 CASSFLAAEQFF TGTGCCAGCAGCTTCTTAGCGGCTGAGCAGTTCTTC
- TRBJ1-1 - TRBV19 CASSSRGTTEAFF TGTGCCAGTAGTTCACGGGGTACCACTGAAGCTTTCTTT
- TRBJ2-3 - TRBV12-3/TRBV12-4 CASSLVLADTQYF TGTGCCAGCAGTTTAGTTCTAGCAGATACGCAGTATTTT
- TRBJ2-5 TRBD1 TRBV18 CASSPLDREETQYF TGTGCCAGCTCACCACTAGACAGGGAAGAGACCCAGTACTTC
- TRBJ1-2 - TRBV5-1 CASSPGANYGYTF TGCGCCAGCAGCCCAGGGGCTAACTATGGCTACACCTTC
- TRBJ1-6 - TRBV30 CAWTRLRSPLHF TGTGCCTGGACCAGGCTAAGGTCACCCCTCCACTTT
- TRBJ2-7 TRBD1 TRBV7-8 CASSPEGWGQSSYEQYF TGTGCCAGCAGCCCAGAGGGCTGGGGACAGTCCTCCTACGAGCAGTACTTC
- TRBJ2-7 - TRBV7-2 CASSLINREQYF TGTGCCAGCAGCTTAATCAATCGCGAGCAGTACTTC
- TRBJ1-2 TRBD1 TRBV27 CASSLNNRGGGYTF TGTGCCAGCAGTTTAAACAACAGGGGAGGTGGCTACACCTTC
- TRBJ2-5 - TRBV5-6 CASRTMSLETQYF TGTGCCAGCAGAACAATGTCACTGGAGACCCAGTACTTC
- TRBJ1-2 - TRBV7-2 CASSLRGSGGNGYTF TGTGCCAGCAGCTTAAGGGGCTCGGGGGGGAATGGCTACACCTTC
- TRBJ1-2 - TRBV28 CASTSGALLYGYTF TGTGCCAGCACCTCAGGGGCCCTTCTCTATGGCTACACCTTC
- TRBJ1-5 TRBD1 TRBV27 CASSLDRGGQPQHF TGTGCCAGCAGCCTGGACAGGGGAGGACAGCCCCAGCATTTT
once TRBJ2-5 - TRBV29-1 CSVELSGGRQETQYF TGCAGCGTTGAACTGTCCGGAGGGCGTCAAGAGACCCAGTACTTC
- TRBJ1-1 - TRBV27 CASSTLGDTMNTEAFF TGTGCCAGCAGTACTCTCGGGGACACTATGAACACTGAAGCTTTCTTT
- TRBJ1-2 TRBD1 TRBV19 CASRSGQDYGYTF TGTGCCAGTCGGTCGGGACAGGACTATGGCTACACCTTC
- TRBJ1-2 - TRBV7-9 CASSGSYGYTF TGTGCCAGCAGCGGATCGTATGGCTACACCTTC
- TRBJ1-2 - TRBV30 CAWSRERWNYGYTF TGTGCCTGGAGTAGGGAACGGTGGAACTATGGCTACACCTTC
- TRBJ2-2 - TRBV10-2 CASSQDIPLANTGELFF TGCGCCAGCAGCCAGGACATCCCCTTAGCGAACACCGGGGAGCTGTTTTTT
- TRBJ1-5 - TRBV7-2 CASSRGRGMEPQHF TGTGCCAGCAGCCGGGGGAGGGGGATGGAGCCCCAGCATTTT
- TRBJ2-7 - TRBV7-9 CASNRGFGEQYF TGTGCCAGCAATAGGGGATTTGGCGAGCAGTACTTC
- TRBJ2-5 TRBD1 TRBV2 CATRTGEAETQYF TGTGCCACCCGGACAGGGGAAGCAGAGACCCAGTACTTC
- TRBJ1-1 - TRBV7-9 CASSWGGNTEAFF TGTGCCAGCAGTTGGGGAGGGAACACTGAAGCTTTCTTT
- TRBJ2-7 - TRBV7-9 CASSFLQGSTYEQYF TGTGCCAGCAGCTTTCTACAGGGTTCGACCTACGAGCAGTACTTC
- TRBJ2-5 - TRBV28 CASSRSRETQYF TGTGCCAGCAGCAGAAGTCGAGAGACCCAGTACTTC
- TRBJ1-1 - TRBV2 CASSDGLAEAFF TGTGCCAGCAGTGACGGACTAGCTGAAGCTTTCTTT
- TRBJ2-7 - TRBV6-2/TRBV6-3 CASSPNYSYEQYF TGTGCCAGCAGCCCGAATTATAGCTACGAGCAGTACTTC
few TRBJ1-6 - TRBV6-2/TRBV6-3 CASSIGTAGTSPLHF TGTGCCAGCAGTATAGGGACGGCCGGGACTTCACCCCTCCACTTT
- TRBJ1-2 - TRBV21-1 CASSKSARGPYHGYTF TGTGCCAGCAGCAAAAGTGCCAGGGGACCTTATCATGGCTACACCTTC
- TRBJ2-1 - TRBV11-3 CASSLDQSNEQFF TGTGCCAGCAGCTTAGATCAATCCAATGAGCAGTTCTTC
- TRBJ2-3 - TRBV7-2 CASSLGISTDTQYF TGTGCCAGCAGCTTGGGAATAAGCACAGATACGCAGTATTTT